Described below is a single T cell receptor (beta chain) sequence and its context. The antigen is undetermined. V was clipped by 8 bases and J by 8 bases, with 11 bases between them. The CDR3 is 11 amino acids. Germline-derived CDR1 and CDR2 are SGHNT and YYREEE (reference sequence). The source of the sample is a study of T-cell memory formation after mild COVID-19. General study results and limits: Clones from the second wave (peaking day 37) had unconfirmed SARS-CoV-2 specificity. Contracting clones, day 15 to 85, had balanced CD4/CD8, and later expanders favored CD4+.

TCR alpha and TCR beta cDNA libraries carrying sample barcodes and UMIs were produced by 5'RACE using constant-segment primers. One entry per CDR3 protein results from TCRdb running MiXCR on the 5' RACE reads. The table records around 60,000 distinct CDR3 sequences, more than 8% of them present only once. The TCR was taken from a man aged 18 to 30 who had mild COVID-19 (a few samples of this study predate the infection). Cell type and time point are not known. Sequences were obtained from PBMCs or a T cell subset sorted from them (not recorded which). This chain joins TRBV5-4 and TRBJ2-1; possible D gene TRBD2, 6 bases. The CDR3 region has the DNA TGTGCCAGACAAATAGCGGATGAGCAGTTCTTC. Translation: CARQIADEQFF.